The source of this T cell receptor (beta chain) is a study of T cells in localized non-small cell lung cancer. Findings and caveats of the study: Uninvolved adjacent lung showed peak T cell clonality, exceeding tumor.

This CDR3 contains 20 residues. The V end was cut by 1 base, the J end by 0 bases, with 22 bases between. CDR1 is MGHRA, CDR2 YSYEKL, per germline. This table comes from immunoSEQ multiplex PCR, and its TCRdb copy is limited to in-frame clones, with some not included. The table shows about 52,000 clones, with approximately 90% occurring only once. Comments on this clone: Its antigen is not known.

This chain uses TRBV4-1 with TRBJ1-3; no firm D call. The clonotype comes from a male donor at least 60 years old with stage III squamous cell lung carcinoma. The sequenced sample was peripheral blood, obtained before any cancer treatment. CDR3: CASSQGLRGGQFYSGNTIYF. The CDR3 region has the DNA TGCGCCAGCAGCCAAGGTCTCCGGGGAGGGCAGTTCTACTCTGGAAACACCATATATTTT.